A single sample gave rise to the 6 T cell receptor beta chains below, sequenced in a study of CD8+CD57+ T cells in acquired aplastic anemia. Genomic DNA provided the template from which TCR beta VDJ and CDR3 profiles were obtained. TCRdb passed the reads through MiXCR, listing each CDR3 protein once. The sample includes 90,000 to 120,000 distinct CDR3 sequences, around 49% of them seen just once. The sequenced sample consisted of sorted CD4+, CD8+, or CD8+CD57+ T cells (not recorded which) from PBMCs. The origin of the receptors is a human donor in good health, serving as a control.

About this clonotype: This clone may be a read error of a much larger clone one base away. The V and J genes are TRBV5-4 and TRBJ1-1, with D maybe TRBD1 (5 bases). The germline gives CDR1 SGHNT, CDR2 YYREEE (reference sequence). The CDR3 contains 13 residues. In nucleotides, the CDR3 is TGTGCCAGCAGCTCGAGCCCGGACACTGGAGCTTTCTTT. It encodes CASSSSPDTGAFF.

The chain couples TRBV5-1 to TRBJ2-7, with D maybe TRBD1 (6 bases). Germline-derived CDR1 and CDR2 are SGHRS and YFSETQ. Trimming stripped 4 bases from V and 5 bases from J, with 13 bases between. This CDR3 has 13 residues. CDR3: CASSVQGEHEQYF. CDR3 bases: TGCGCCAGCAGCGTACAGGGAGAGCACGAGCAGTACTTC.

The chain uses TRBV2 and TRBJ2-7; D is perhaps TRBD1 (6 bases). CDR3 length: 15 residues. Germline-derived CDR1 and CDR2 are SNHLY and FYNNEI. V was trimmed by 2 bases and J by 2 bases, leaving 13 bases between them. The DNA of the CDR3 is TGTGCCAGCAGTGAACTCACAGGGTCCACCTACGAGCAGTACTTC. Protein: CASSELTGSTYEQYF. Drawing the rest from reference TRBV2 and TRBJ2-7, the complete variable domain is EPEVTQTPSHQVTQMGQEVILRCVPISNHLYFYWYRQILGQKVEFLVSFYNNEISEKSEIFDDQFSVERPDGSNFTLKIRSTKLEDSAMYFCASSELTGSTYEQYFGPGTRLTVT.

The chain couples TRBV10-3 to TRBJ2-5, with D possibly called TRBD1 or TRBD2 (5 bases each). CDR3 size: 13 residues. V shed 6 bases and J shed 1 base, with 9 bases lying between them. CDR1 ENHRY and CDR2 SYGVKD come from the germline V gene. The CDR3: CAISPGTQETQYF. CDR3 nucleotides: TGTGCCATCAGCCCCGGGACCCAAGAGACCCAGTACTTC.

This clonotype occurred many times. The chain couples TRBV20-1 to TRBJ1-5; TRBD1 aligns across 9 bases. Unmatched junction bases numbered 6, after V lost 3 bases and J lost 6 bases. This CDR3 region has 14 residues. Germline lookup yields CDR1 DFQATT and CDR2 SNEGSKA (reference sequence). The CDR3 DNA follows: TGCAGTGCTAGTAGCAGACAGGGGGGTCAGCCCCAGCATTTT. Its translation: CSASSRQGGQPQHF.

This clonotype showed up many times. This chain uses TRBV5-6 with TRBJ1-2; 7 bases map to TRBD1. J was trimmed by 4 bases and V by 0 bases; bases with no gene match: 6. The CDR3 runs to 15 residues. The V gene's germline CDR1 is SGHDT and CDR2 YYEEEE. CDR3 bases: TGTGCCAGCAGCTTGGAAGGGGGCGCGGGCTATGGCTACACCTTC. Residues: CASSLEGGAGYGYTF.